Sequencing of this T cell receptor beta chain was carried out in a study of blood T cell repertoires in COVID-19. Study as a whole: Samples taken during acute and convalescent COVID-19 were collected in the United States, Italy and Spain.

Germline-derived CDR1 and CDR2 are MGHRA and YSYEKL. The V end was cut by 7 bases, the J end by 0 bases, with 20 bases between. CDR3 size: 17 residues. Per the study methods: Amplification of reference gene primers provided the estimated nucleated cell counts. Only in-frame clones appear in the TCRdb table, and some are missing; sequencing was by immunoSEQ multiplex PCR. V, J and clone size are those of that table, while D and trimming were read from the DNA. The sample records about 190,000 clones, around nine tenths being singletons. Followed longitudinally, the Seattle patients had been enrolled during active infection.

Input material: peripheral blood. This clonotype originated in a woman in her 70s with COVID-19, enrolled during active disease. The chain is built from TRBV4-1 and TRBJ2-3, with a weak D call TRBD1 (5 bases). CDR3 loop: CASTNKGGADSTDTQYF. CDR3 bases: TGCGCCAGCACCAACAAGGGTGGGGCGGACAGCACAGATACGCAGTATTTT.